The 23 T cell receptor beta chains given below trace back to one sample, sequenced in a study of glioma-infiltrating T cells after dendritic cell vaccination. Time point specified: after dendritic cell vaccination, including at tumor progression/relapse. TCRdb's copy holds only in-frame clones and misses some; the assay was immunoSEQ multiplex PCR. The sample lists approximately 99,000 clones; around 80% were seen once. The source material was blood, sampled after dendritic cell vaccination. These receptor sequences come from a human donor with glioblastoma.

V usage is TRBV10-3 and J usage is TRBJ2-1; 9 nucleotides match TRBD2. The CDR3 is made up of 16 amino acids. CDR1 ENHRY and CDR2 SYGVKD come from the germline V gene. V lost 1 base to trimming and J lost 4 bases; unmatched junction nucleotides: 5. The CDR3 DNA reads TGTGCCATCAGTGAGTGGTCTAGCGGGGATTACAATGAGCAGTTCTTC. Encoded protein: CAISEWSSGDYNEQFF.

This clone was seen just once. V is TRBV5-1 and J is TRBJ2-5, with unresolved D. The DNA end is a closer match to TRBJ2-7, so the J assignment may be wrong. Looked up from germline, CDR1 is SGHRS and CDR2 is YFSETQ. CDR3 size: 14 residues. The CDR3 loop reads CASSLDLGLGEQYF. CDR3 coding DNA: TGCGCCAGCAGCTTGGATCTCGGATTGGGCGAGCAGTACTTC.

The CDR3: CATRSGTSSYNEQFF. CDR3 bases: TGTGCCACCCGCTCGGGGACTAGCAGTTACAATGAGCAGTTCTTC. V and J are TRBV19 and TRBJ2-1, with 9 bases aligning to TRBD2. The CDR3 has 15 amino acids. Losses at the gene ends were 10 bases for V and 4 bases for J; bases not matched to a gene: 11. CDR1 LNHDA and CDR2 SQIVND come from the germline V gene (reference sequence).

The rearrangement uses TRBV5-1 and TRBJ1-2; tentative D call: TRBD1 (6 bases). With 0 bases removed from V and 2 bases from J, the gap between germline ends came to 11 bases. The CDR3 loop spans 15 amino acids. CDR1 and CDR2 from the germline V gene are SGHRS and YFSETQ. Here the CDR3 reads CASSLEGVMNYGYTF. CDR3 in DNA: TGCGCCAGCAGCTTGGAGGGGGTGATGAACTATGGCTACACCTTC.

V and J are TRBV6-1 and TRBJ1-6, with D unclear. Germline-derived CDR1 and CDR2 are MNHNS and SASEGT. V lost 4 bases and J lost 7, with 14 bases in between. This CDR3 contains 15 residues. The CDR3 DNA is TGTGCCAGCAGTGGAGTCGGCTCGGGGAATTCACCCCTCCACTTT. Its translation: CASSGVGSGNSPLHF.

The CDR3 loop is CAWSVEAGGSPLHF. The CDR3 DNA reads TGTGCCTGGAGTGTAGAGGCAGGGGGCTCACCCCTCCACTTT. This chain links TRBV30 with TRBJ1-6; 8 bases are shared with TRBD1. Germline loops: CDR1 GTSNPN, CDR2 SVGIG (reference sequence). Trimming cost V 0 bases and J 10 bases; bases outside gene matches: 5. CDR3 length equals 14 residues.

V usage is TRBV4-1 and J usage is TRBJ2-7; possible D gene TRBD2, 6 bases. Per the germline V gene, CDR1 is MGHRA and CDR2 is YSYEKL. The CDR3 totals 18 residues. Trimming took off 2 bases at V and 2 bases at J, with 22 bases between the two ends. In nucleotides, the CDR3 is TGCGCCAGCAGCCAACTCCTTTACACCGGGACTCATGCCTACGAGCAGTACTTC. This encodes CASSQLLYTGTHAYEQYF.

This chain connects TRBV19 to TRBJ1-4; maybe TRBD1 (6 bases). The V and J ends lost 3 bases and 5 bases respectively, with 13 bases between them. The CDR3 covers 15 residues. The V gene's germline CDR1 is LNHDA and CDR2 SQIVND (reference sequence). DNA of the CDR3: TGTGCCAGTAGTATCCCAACAGGGCGAAATGAAAAACTGTTTTTT. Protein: CASSIPTGRNEKLFF. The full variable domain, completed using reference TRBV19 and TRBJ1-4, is DGGITQSPKYLFRKEGQNVTLSCEQNLNHDAMYWYRQDPGQGLRLIYYSQIVNDFQKGDIAEGYSVSREKKESFPLTVTSAQKNPTAFYLCASSIPTGRNEKLFFGSGTQLSVL.

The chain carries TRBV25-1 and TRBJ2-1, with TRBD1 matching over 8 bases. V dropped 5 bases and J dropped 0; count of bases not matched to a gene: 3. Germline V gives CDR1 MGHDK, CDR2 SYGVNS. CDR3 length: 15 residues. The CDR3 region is CASSKTGGSYNEQFF. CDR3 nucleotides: TGTGCCAGCAGTAAAACAGGGGGCTCCTACAATGAGCAGTTCTTC.

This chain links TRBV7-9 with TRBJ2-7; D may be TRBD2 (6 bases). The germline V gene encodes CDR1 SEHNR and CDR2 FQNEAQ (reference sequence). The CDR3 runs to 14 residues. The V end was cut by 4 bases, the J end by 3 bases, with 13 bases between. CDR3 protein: CASSSSGRNYEQYF. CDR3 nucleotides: TGTGCCAGCAGCTCGAGCGGGCGAAACTACGAGCAGTACTTC.

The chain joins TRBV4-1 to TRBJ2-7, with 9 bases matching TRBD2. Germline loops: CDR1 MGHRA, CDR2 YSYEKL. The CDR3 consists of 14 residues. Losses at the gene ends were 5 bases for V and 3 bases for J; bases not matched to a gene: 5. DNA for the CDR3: TGCGCCAGCAGCGGGCTAGCGGGAAGCTACGAGCAGTACTTC. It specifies CASSGLAGSYEQYF.

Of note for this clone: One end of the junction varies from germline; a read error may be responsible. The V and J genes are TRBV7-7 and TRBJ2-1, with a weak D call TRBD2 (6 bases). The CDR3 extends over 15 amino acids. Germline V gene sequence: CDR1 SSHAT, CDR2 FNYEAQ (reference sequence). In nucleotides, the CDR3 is TGTGCTAGCAGCTTAGACAGCGGGCTCTACAATGAGCAGTTCTTC. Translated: CASSLDSGLYNEQFF.

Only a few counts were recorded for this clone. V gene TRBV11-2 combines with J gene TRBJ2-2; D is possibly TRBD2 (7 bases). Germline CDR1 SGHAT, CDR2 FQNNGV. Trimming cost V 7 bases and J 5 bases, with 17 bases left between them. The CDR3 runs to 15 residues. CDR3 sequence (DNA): TGTGCCAGCACCCTAAGGGGGGGTCGGACCGGGGAGCTGTTTTTT. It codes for CASTLRGGRTGELFF.

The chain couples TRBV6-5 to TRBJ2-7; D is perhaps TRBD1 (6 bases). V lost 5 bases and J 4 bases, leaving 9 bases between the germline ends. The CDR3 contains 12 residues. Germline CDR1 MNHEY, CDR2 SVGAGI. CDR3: CASSEQGYEQYF. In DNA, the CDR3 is TGTGCCAGCAGTGAACAGGGTTACGAGCAGTACTTC.

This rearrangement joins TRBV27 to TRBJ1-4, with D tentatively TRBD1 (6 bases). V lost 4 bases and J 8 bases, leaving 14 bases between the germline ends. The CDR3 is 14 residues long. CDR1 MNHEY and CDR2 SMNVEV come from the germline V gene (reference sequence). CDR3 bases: TGTGCCAGCAGTTCCGGCAGGGGTAGCGAAAAACTGTTTTTT. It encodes CASSSGRGSEKLFF.

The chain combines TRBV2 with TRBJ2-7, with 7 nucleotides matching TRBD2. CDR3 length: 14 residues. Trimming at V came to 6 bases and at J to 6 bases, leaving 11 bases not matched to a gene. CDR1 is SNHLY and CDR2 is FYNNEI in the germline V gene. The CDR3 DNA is TGTGCCAGCAGCCTCCTGACTAGCCGTCTCGAGCAGTACTTC. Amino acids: CASSLLTSRLEQYF.

CDR3 nucleotides: TGTGCCTGGAGTGCCCTAGCGGCAATGGAGACCCAGTACTTC. It is translated as CAWSALAAMETQYF. V gene TRBV30 combines with J gene TRBJ2-5, with TRBD2 identical over 7 bases. This CDR3 is built from 14 residues. Germline CDR1 is GTSNPN and CDR2 is SVGIG (reference sequence). V lost 1 base to trimming and J lost 5 bases; unmatched junction nucleotides: 7.

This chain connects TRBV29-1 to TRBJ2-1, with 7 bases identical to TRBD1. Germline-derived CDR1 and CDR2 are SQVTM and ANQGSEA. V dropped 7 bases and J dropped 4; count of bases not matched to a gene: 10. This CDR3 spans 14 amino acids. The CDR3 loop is CSAEGRGLYNEQFF. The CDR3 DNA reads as TGCAGCGCCGAAGGCAGGGGGTTGTACAATGAGCAGTTCTTC.

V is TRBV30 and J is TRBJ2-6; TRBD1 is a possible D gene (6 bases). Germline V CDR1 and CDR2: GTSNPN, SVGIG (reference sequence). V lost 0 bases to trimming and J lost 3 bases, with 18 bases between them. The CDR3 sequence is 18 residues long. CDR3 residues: CAWSVPHPGVGGANVLTF. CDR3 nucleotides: TGTGCCTGGAGTGTCCCCCACCCAGGGGTGGGTGGGGCCAACGTCCTGACTTTC.

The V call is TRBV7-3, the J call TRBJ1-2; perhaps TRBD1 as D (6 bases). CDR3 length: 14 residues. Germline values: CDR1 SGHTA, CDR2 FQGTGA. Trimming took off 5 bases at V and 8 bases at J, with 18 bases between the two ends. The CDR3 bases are TGTGCCAGCAGCCGAACAGGGTCCCCCGGGGGCTACACCTTC. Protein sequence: CASSRTGSPGGYTF. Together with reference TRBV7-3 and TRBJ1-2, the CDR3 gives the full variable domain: GAGVSQTPSNKVTEKGKYVELRCDPISGHTALYWYRQSLGQGPEFLIYFQGTGAADDSGLPNDRFFAVRPEGSVSTLKIQRTERGDSAVYLCASSRTGSPGGYTFGSGTRLTVV.

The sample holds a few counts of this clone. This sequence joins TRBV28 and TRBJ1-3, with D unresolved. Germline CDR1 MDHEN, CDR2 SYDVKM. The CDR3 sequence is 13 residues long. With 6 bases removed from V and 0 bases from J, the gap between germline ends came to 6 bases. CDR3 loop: CASSGDSGNTIYF. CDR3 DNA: TGTGCCAGCAGCGGGGACTCTGGAAACACCATATATTTT.

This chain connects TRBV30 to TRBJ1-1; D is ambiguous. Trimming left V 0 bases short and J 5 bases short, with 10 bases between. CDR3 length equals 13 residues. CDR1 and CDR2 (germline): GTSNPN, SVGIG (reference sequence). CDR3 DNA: TGTGCCTGGAGTGTGGCAGGAAGGACTGAAGCTTTCTTT. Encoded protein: CAWSVAGRTEAFF.

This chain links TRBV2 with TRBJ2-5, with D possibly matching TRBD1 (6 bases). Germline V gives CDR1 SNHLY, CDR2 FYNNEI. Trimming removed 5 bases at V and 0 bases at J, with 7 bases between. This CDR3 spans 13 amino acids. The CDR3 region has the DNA TGTGCCAGCAGTCAGGGGTACCAAGAGACCCAGTACTTC. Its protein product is CASSQGYQETQYF.